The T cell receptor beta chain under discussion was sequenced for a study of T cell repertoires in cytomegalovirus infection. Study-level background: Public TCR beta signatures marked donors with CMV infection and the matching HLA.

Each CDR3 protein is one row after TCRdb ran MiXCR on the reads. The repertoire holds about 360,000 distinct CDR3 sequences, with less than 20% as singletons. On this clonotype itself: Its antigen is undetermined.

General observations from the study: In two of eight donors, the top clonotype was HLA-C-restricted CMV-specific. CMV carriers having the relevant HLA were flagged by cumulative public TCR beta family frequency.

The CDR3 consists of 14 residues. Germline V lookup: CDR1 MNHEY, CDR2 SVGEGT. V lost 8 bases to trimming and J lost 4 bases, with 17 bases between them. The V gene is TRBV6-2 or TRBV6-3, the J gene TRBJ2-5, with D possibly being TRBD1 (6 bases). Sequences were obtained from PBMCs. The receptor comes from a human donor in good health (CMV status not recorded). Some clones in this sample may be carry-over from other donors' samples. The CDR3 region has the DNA TGTGCCAGCCTACGGTTCCGAGGGGGAGAGACCCAGTACTTC. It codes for CASLRFRGGETQYF.